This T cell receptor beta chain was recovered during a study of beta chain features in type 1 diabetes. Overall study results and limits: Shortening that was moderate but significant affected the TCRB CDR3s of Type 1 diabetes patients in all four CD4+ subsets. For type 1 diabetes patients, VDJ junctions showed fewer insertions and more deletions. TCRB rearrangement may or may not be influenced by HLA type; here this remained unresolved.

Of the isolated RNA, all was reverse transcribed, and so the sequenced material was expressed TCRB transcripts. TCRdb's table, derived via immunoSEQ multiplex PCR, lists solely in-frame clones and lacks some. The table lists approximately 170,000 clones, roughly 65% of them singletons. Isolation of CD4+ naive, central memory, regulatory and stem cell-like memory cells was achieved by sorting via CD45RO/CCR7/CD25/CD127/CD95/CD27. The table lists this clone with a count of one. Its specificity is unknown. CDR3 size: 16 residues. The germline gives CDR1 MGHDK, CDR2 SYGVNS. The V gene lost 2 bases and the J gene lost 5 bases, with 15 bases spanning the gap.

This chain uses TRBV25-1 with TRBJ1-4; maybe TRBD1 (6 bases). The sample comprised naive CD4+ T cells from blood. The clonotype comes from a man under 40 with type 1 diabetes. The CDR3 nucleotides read TGTGCCAGCAGTGAAGCCGGGACAACTAAGAATGAAAAACTGTTTTTT. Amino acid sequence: CASSEAGTTKNEKLFF.